A single sample gave rise to the 11 T cell receptor beta chains below, sequenced in a study of beta chain features in type 1 diabetes (dated by TCRdb to the late 2010s). Results the study describes overall, beyond this receptor: Type 1 diabetes patients showed a moderate but significant shortening of TCRB CDR3 length in all four CD4+ subsets.

The antigens for these receptors are not known. The library was prepared using the immunoSEQ multiplex PCR assay. The entire isolated RNA was reverse transcribed using the High Capacity cDNA Reverse Transcription Kit, and thus expressed TCRB transcripts were sequenced. TCRdb re-hosts the immuneACCESS table, in-frame sequences only. Its copies lack some clones; in the studies checked, an unresolved V gene accounts for under half of them, and the cause for the rest is not known. The sample has hundreds of thousands of clones on record, about 14% of them singletons. The top ten constitute 0.035% to 0.04% of the sample. Sequenced sample: naive CD4+ T cells from blood. Explained via the paper, the cell subset or site label denotes: true naive CD4+ T cells. These receptors were collected from a man younger than 30 with type 1 diabetes.

This clone was recorded a few times. The chain recombines TRBV4-3 with TRBJ2-3, with TRBD2 matching 11 bases. The CDR3 has 15 residues. Losses at the gene ends were 4 bases for V and 2 bases for J; bases not matched to a gene: 2. Looked up from germline, CDR1 is LGHNA and CDR2 is YSLEER. Here the CDR3 reads CASSLAGGATDTQYF. CDR3 bases: TGCGCCAGCAGCCTAGCGGGGGGGGCCACAGATACGCAGTATTTT.

The chain combines TRBV7-9 with TRBJ1-1, with a weak D call TRBD1 (5 bases). V was trimmed by 5 bases and J by 0 bases, leaving 13 bases between them. The germline CDR1 and CDR2 sequences are SEHNR and FQNEAQ (reference sequence). The CDR3 consists of 15 residues. The CDR3: CASSLSAGMNTEAFF. DNA of the CDR3: TGTGCCAGCAGCCTATCGGCAGGGATGAACACTGAAGCTTTCTTT.

The rearrangement joins TRBV30 to TRBJ2-7; 7 nucleotides match TRBD1. The germline V gene has CDR1 GTSNPN and CDR2 SVGIG (reference sequence). This CDR3 has 15 amino acids. Losses at the gene ends were 3 bases for V and 2 bases for J; bases not matched to a gene: 10. In nucleotides, the CDR3 is TGTGCCTGGAGCGAAACCGACAGGGCCCCCTACGAGCAGTACTTC. Translating gives CAWSETDRAPYEQYF.

V gene TRBV18 combines with J gene TRBJ2-1; no definite D call. This CDR3 contains 15 residues. The germline CDR1 and CDR2 sequences are KGHSH and LQKENI. Trimming took off 5 bases at V and 0 bases at J, with 11 bases between the two ends. The CDR3 reads CASSSGLSSYNEQFF. Here the CDR3 DNA reads TGTGCCAGCTCATCCGGCCTGAGCTCCTACAATGAGCAGTTCTTC.

This rearrangement joins TRBV6-6 to TRBJ2-3; D not certain. CDR1 and CDR2 (germline): MNHNY, SVGAGI (reference sequence). The CDR3 consists of 13 residues. The V end lost 4 bases, the J end lost 2 bases, and 7 bases lay between the germline ends. CDR3 coding DNA: TGTGCCAGCAGTTTTGACTCCACAGATACGCAGTATTTT. This codes for CASSFDSTDTQYF.

The sample holds a few counts of this clone. The V call is TRBV5-1, the J call TRBJ2-2; D is perhaps TRBD1 or TRBD2 (5 bases each). Trimming removed 5 bases at V and 4 bases at J, with 12 bases between. This CDR3 has 14 residues. Germline lookup yields CDR1 SGHRS and CDR2 YFSETQ. The CDR3 bases are TGCGCCAGCAGAAGCCCTGGGGGCACCGGGGAGCTGTTTTTT. Translating it yields CASRSPGGTGELFF.

In this sample, this clone turned up a few times. The chain combines TRBV19 with TRBJ2-7; 8 bases fit TRBD1. The V gene's germline CDR1 is LNHDA and CDR2 SQIVND (reference sequence). The trim removed 3 bases at V and 3 bases at J, leaving 7 bases unmatched. This CDR3 contains 15 residues. CDR3 nucleotide sequence: TGTGCCAGTAGTATGGAAGGGACAGGCGTCTACGAGCAGTACTTC. Its translation is CASSMEGTGVYEQYF. The whole variable domain, filled in from reference TRBV19 and TRBJ2-7, reads DGGITQSPKYLFRKEGQNVTLSCEQNLNHDAMYWYRQDPGQGLRLIYYSQIVNDFQKGDIAEGYSVSREKKESFPLTVTSAQKNPTAFYLCASSMEGTGVYEQYFGPGTRLTVT.

This clone appeared a few times. The chain joins TRBV4-2 to TRBJ1-5; D is undetermined. The V and J ends lost 1 base and 1 base respectively, with 17 bases between them. Germline V lookup: CDR1 LGHNA, CDR2 YNFKEQ. The CDR3 spans 18 residues. The CDR3 nucleotides read TGTGCCAGCAGCCAAGGCAGTTACCCTCGTAGGAGCAATCAGCCCCAGCATTTT. This gives the protein CASSQGSYPRRSNQPQHF.

About this clone: This same CDR3 is encoded by further DNA sequences in the sample. V usage is TRBV18 and J usage is TRBJ2-3, with TRBD2 matching over 7 bases. The CDR3 has 12 residues. V was pared by 6 bases and J by 5 bases, with 2 bases of the junction left unmatched. Germline CDR1 is KGHSH and CDR2 is LQKENI. CDR3 DNA: TGTGCCAGCTCCCCTAGCGGAGATACGCAGTATTTT. As protein: CASSPSGDTQYF.

CDR3: CSVRRERTDTQYF. The CDR3 bases are TGCAGCGTTCGCAGGGAGAGGACAGATACGCAGTATTTT. V usage is TRBV29-1 and J usage is TRBJ2-3, with D tentatively TRBD1 or TRBD2 (5 bases each). V was shortened by 5 bases and J by 3 bases, with 12 bases between the two germline ends. The CDR3 covers 13 residues. Germline loops: CDR1 SQVTM, CDR2 ANQGSEA.

This clone was recorded a few times. This sequence joins TRBV30 and TRBJ2-1, with D maybe TRBD1 (7 bases). The CDR3 sequence is 14 residues long. Germline loops: CDR1 GTSNPN, CDR2 SVGIG (reference sequence). The V and J ends lost 8 bases and 2 bases respectively, with 16 bases between them. The CDR3 protein is CAAEQGGPYNEQFF. In nucleotides, the CDR3 is TGTGCCGCCGAGCAGGGGGGACCCTACAATGAGCAGTTCTTC. The entire variable domain, with the rest obtained from reference TRBV30 and TRBJ2-1, is as follows: SQTIHQWPATLVQPVGSPLSLECTVEGTSNPNLYWYRQAAGRGLQLLFYSVGIGQISSEVPQNLSASRPQDRQFILSSKKLLLSDSGFYLCAAEQGGPYNEQFFGPGTRLTVL.